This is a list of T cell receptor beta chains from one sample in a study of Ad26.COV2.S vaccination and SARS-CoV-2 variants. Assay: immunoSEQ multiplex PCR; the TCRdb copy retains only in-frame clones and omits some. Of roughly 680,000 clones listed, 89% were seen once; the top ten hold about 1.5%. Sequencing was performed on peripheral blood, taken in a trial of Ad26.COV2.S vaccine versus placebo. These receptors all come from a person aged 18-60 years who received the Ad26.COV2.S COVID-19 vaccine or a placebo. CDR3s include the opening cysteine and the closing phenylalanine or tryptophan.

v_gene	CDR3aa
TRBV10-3	CAIGGQGTHEQYF
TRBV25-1	CASSPRTNTGELFF
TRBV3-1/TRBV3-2	CASSQPGGAYNEQFF
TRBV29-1	CSVAWGEGRKLFF
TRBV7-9	CASSSYRPGNSPLHF
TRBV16	CASSPLQGASGNTIYF
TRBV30	CACPSRGRNTDTQYF
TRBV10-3	CAISEPGTAYNEQFF
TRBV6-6	CATNRGATNYGYTF
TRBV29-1	CSVAPDGNYGYTF
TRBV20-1	CSALRLNEQFF
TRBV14	CASSSPGQGTHEQYF
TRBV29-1	CCAGGQGGGSETQYF
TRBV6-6	CASSRPGQLHLDGEGYTF
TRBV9	CASSVALTDEAFF
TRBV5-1	CASSLEANTEAFF
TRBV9	CASSVASQGGYNSPLHF
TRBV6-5	CASSYLWQAQETQYF
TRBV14	CASSADSLSSYNSPLHF
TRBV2	CASSPTGGYEQYF
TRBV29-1	CSVELLTHEQFF
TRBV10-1	CASRRRADEKLFF
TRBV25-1	CASSRTGLPSEQYF
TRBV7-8	CASSQESGRVGELFF
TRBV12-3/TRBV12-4	CASSLRETQYF
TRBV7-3	CASSLQGGPEAFF
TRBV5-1	CASSLEGVPGNTIYF
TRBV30	CAWSVTSGNTIYF
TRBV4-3	CASSQTGGNTGELFF
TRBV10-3	CAISEAWTGGMYEQYF
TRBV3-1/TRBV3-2	CASSQGLSRGTDTQYF
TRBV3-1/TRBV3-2	CASSQAGTGHGYTF
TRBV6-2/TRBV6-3	CASSYRQSSYNSPLHF
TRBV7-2	CASRRLAGAYRSSYNEQFF
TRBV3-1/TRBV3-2	CASSQGEVARTKNIQYF